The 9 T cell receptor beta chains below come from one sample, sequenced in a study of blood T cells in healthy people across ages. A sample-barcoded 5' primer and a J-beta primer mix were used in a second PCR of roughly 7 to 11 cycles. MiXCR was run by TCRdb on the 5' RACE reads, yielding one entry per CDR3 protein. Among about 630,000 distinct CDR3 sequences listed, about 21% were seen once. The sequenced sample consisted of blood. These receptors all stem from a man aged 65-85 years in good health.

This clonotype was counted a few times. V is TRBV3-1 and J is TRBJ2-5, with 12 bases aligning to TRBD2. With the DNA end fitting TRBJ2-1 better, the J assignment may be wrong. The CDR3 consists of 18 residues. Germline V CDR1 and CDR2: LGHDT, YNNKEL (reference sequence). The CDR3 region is CASSQPETSGRGYNEQFF. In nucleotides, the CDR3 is TGTGCCAGCAGCCAGCCAGAGACTAGCGGGAGAGGATACAATGAGCAGTTCTTC.

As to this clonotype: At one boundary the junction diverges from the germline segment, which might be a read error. In DNA, the CDR3 is TGCAGTGCCAGAGACGGGAACACCGGGGAGCTGTTTTTT. It encodes CSARDGNTGELFF. The chain has TRBV20-1 and TRBJ2-2; D is ambiguous. This CDR3 spans 13 amino acids. Germline V gene lookup returns CDR1 DFQATT and CDR2 SNEGSKA (reference sequence).

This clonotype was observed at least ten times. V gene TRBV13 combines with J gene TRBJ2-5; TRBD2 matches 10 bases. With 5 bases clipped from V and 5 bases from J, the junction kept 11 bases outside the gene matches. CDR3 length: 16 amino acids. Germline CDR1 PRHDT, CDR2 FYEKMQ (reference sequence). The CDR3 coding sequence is TGTGCCAGCAGCAATCTAGCGGGGGCGCACGACGAGACCCAGTACTTC. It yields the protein CASSNLAGAHDETQYF.

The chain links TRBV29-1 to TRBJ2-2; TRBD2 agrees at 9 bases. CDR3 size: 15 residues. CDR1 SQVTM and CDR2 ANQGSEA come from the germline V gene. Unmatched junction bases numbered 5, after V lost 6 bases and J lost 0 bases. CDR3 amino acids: CSVRREGANTGELFF. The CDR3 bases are TGCAGCGTAAGGCGGGAGGGGGCGAACACCGGGGAGCTGTTTTTT.

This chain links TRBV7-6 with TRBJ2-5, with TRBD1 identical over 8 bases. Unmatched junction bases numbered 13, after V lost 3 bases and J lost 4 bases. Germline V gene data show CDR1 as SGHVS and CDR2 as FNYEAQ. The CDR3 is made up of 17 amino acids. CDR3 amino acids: CASSFTSRQGARETQYF. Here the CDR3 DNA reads TGTGCCAGCAGCTTCACGTCCAGGCAGGGGGCAAGAGAGACCCAGTACTTC. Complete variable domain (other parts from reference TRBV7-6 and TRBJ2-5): GAGVSQSPRYKVTKRGQDVALRCDPISGHVSLYWYRQALGQGPEFLTYFNYEAQQDKSGLPNDRFSAERPEGSISTLTIQRTEQRDSAMYRCASSFTSRQGARETQYFGPGTRLLVL.

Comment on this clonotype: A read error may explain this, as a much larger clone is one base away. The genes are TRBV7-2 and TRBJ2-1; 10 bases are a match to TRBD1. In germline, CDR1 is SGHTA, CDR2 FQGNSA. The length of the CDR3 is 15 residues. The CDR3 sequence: CASSQGTGEFYEQCF. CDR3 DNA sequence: TGTGCCAGCAGCCAAGGGACAGGGGAGTTCTACGAGCAGTGCTTC.

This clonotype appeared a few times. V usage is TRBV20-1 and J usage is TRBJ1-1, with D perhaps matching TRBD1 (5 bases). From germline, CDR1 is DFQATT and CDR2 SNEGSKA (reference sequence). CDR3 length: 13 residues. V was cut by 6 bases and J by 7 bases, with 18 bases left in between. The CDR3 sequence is CSALRGTLVEAFF. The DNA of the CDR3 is TGCAGTGCCCTTCGGGGGACTTTAGTTGAAGCTTTCTTT.

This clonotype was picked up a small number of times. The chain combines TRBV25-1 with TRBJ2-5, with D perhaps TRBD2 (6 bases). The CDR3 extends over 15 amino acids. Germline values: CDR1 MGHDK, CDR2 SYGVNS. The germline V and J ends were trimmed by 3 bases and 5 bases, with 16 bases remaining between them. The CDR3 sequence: CASSDEVGSGETQYF. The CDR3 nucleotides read TGTGCCAGCAGTGACGAAGTCGGGAGTGGGGAGACCCAGTACTTC. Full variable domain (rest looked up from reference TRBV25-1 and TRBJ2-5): EADIYQTPRYLVIGTGKKITLECSQTMGHDKMYWYQQDPGMELHLIHYSYGVNSTEKGDLSSESTVSRIRTEHFPLTLESARPSHTSQYLCASSDEVGSGETQYFGPGTRLLVL.

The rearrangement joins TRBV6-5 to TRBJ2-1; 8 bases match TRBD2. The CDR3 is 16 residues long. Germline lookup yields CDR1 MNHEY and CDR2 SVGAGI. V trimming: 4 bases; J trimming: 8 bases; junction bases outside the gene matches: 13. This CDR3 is CASSSFSGKGIYEQFF. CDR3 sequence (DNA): TGTGCCAGCAGTTCTTTTAGCGGGAAGGGTATCTATGAGCAGTTCTTC.